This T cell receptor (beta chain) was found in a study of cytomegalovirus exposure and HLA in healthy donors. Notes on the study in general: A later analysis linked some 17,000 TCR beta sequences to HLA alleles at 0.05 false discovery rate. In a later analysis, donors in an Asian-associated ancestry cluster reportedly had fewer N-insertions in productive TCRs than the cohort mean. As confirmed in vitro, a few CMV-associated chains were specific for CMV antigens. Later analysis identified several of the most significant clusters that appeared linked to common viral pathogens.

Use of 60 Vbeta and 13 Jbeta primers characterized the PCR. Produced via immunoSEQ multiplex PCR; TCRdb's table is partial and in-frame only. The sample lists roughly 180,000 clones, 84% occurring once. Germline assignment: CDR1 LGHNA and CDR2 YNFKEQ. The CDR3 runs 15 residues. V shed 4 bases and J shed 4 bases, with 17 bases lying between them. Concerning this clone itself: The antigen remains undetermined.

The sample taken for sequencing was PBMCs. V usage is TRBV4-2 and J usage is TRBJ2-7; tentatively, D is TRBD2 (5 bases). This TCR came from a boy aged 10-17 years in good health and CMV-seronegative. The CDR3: CASSPADTLGYEQYF. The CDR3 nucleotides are TGTGCCAGCAGCCCTGCTGATACACTAGGGTACGAGCAGTACTTC.